This record covers a single TCR beta chain. Exclusion followed for patients with uncontrolled infection, other autoimmune disease, pregnancy or lactation. This sample was taken from a study of T cells in Graves' hyperthyroidism and ophthalmopathy. Researchers took RNA transcripts and amplified the TCR beta CDR3 regions from them. Using the HTBI primer set, a first-round RT-PCR was run on the TCR CDR3. A single record per CDR3 protein comes from TCRdb applying MiXCR to the multiplex PCR reads. The table has roughly 500,000 distinct CDR3 sequences, around 50% seen once. The specimen was peripheral blood or thyroid tissue (not recorded which). This clonotype originated in an adult woman with Graves' disease, either hyperthyroidism or ophthalmopathy (not recorded which).

CDR3 region: CASSPHKRTEAFF. Here the CDR3 DNA reads TGTGCCAGTAGTCCCCATAAGAGGACTGAAGCTTTCTTT. The chain joins TRBV19 to TRBJ1-1; D ambiguous. This CDR3 is 13 amino acids long. Trimming cost V 5 bases and J 5 bases, with 12 bases left between them. From germline, CDR1 is LNHDA and CDR2 SQIVND (reference sequence). Looking up the rest from reference TRBV19 and TRBJ1-1 gives the full variable domain: DGGITQSPKYLFRKEGQNVTLSCEQNLNHDAMYWYRQDPGQGLRLIYYSQIVNDFQKGDIAEGYSVSREKKESFPLTVTSAQKNPTAFYLCASSPHKRTEAFFGQGTRLTVV.